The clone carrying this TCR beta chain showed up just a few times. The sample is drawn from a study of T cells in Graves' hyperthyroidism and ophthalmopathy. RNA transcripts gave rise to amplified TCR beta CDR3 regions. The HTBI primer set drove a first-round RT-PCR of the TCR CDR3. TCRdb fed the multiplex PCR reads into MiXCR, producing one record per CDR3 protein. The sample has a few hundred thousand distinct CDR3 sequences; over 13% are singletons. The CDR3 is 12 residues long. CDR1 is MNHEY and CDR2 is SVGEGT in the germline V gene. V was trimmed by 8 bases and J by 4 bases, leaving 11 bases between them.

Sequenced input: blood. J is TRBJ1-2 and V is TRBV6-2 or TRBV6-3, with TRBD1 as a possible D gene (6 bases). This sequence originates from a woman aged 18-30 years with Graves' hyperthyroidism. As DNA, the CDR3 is TGTGCCAGCGTGGGGGCGAGCTATGGCTACACCTTC. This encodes CASVGASYGYTF.